The TCR beta chain described here comes from a study of vaccination and CD4 T cells after COVID-19. About the study: Blood was drawn a median around 70 days post second dose, range 14 to 241. Overlapping spike peptides served as the stimulus for the cells. These peptides came from SARS-CoV-2 and from the common cold coronaviruses HCoV-NL63, HCoV-OC43 and HCoV-229E.

To note about this clonotype: The antigen is unknown.

CDR1 DFQATT and CDR2 SNEGSKA come from the germline V gene (reference sequence). Trimming removed 3 bases at V and 0 bases at J, with 11 bases between. This CDR3 has 15 amino acids. At the Johns Hopkins FTIC core, DNA taken from cultured CD4+ T cells was sequenced by way of the Oncomine TCR Beta short-read assay. TCRdb ran MiXCR on the PCR reads and lists one entry per CDR3 protein. Among about 13,000 distinct CDR3 sequences listed, about two fifths were seen once. Indicated treatment: roughly 10-day PBMC culture with coronavirus spike peptide pools or control peptides (ViraFEST assay). The chain links TRBV20-1 to TRBJ2-2; D perhaps matches TRBD1 (6 bases). The sequenced sample was CD4+ T cells from blood, cultured in vitro. This TCR derives from a human donor who had recovered from COVID-19. CDR3 DNA sequence: TGCAGTGCTAGGAATTCAGGGGCGAACACCGGGGAGCTGTTTTTT. Encoded protein: CSARNSGANTGELFF.